These T cell receptor beta chains were read from a single sample in a study of shared clonotypes between healthy human individuals. The assay was immunoSEQ multiplex PCR, and TCRdb's table has in-frame clones only and misses some. The repertoire holds roughly 200,000 clones, with 60% to 75% as singletons. What was sequenced was memory CD4+ T cells sorted from blood. These receptors originate from a man aged 30 to 45 in good health. Each CDR3 is given with its conserved first and last residue. D genes are given only for firm matches. Expanded clones get a size class; other rows say once, few or many, or leave the size out.

J gene | V gene | D gene | clone size | CDR3 protein | CDR3 DNA
TRBJ2-7 | TRBV15 | TRBD1 | once | CATRLDRGLSYEQYF | TGTGCCACCAGACTGGACAGGGGGCTCTCCTACGAGCAGTACTTC
TRBJ2-7 | TRBV7-2 | NA | NA | CASSLARGEQYF | TGTGCCAGCAGCCTAGCGAGGGGCGAGCAGTACTTC
TRBJ1-5 | TRBV2 | TRBD1 | few | CASRGTGDQPQHF | TGTGCCAGCAGGGGGACAGGGGATCAGCCCCAGCATTTT
TRBJ1-2 | TRBV2 | NA | NA | CASSEALYSRANYGYTF | TGTGCCAGCAGTGAAGCGTTGTATTCTCGGGCTAACTATGGCTACACCTTC
TRBJ2-1 | TRBV5-1 | TRBD2 | NA | CASSPTSGSNEQFF | TGCGCCAGCAGCCCGACTAGCGGGAGCAATGAGCAGTTCTTC
TRBJ2-3 | TRBV5-4 | NA | few | CASSLPETDTQYF | TGTGCCAGCAGCTTACCGGAAACGGATACGCAGTATTTT
TRBJ1-1 | TRBV9 | NA | NA | CASSARPGGNTEAFF | TGTGCCAGCAGCGCGCGCCCTGGTGGGAACACTGAAGCTTTCTTT
TRBJ2-5 | TRBV18 | NA | few | CASSSNWGAETQYF | TGTGCCAGCTCATCCAACTGGGGTGCAGAGACCCAGTACTTC
TRBJ2-1 | TRBV11-3 | NA | NA | CASSFSRQSNEQFF | TGTGCCAGCAGCTTCTCAAGACAGTCCAATGAGCAGTTCTTC
TRBJ1-5 | TRBV19 | TRBD1 | NA | CASNTGQGWNQPQHF | TGTGCCAGTAATACCGGACAGGGGTGGAATCAGCCCCAGCATTTT
TRBJ1-2 | TRBV28 | NA | NA | CASNRRARSYTF | TGTGCCAGCAATCGCAGGGCCCGGAGCTACACCTTC
TRBJ2-1 | TRBV14 | NA | NA | CASSPRGRGRAYEQFF | TGTGCCAGCAGCCCCCGAGGCAGGGGGAGGGCATACGAGCAGTTCTTC
TRBJ2-7 | TRBV4-1 | NA | NA | CASSPRDELFYEQYF | TGCGCCAGCAGCCCCCGGGACGAGTTATTCTACGAGCAGTACTTC
TRBJ2-5 | TRBV10-3 | NA | NA | CAIASPQGIVTETQYF | TGTGCCATCGCGTCCCCGCAGGGGATTGTCACAGAGACCCAGTACTTC
TRBJ2-2 | TRBV6-4 | TRBD2 | once | CASSVLAGGTGELFF | TGTGCCAGCAGTGTACTAGCGGGAGGTACCGGGGAGCTGTTTTTT
TRBJ2-2 | TRBV29-1 | NA | NA | CSVHYRVGGGELFF | TGCAGCGTTCATTACAGGGTGGGTGGCGGGGAGCTGTTTTTT
TRBJ1-2 | TRBV28 | NA | NA | CASSFMALANYGYTF | TGTGCCAGCAGTTTTATGGCCTTAGCTAACTATGGCTACACCTTC
TRBJ2-3 | TRBV25-1 | NA | NA | CASSGGRDTKNTQYF | TGTGCCAGCAGTGGGGGCCGGGACACCAAAAATACGCAGTATTTT
TRBJ2-6 | TRBV7-2 | TRBD2 | few | CASSQTSGGTGANVLTF | TGTGCCAGCAGCCAAACTAGCGGGGGCACTGGGGCCAACGTCCTGACTTTC
TRBJ2-1 | TRBV5-1 | TRBD1 | few | CASSNSIPGQGSSSYNEQFF | TGCGCCAGCAGCAACTCCATCCCGGGACAGGGGTCGAGCTCCTACAATGAGCAGTTCTTC
TRBJ1-2 | TRBV6-6 | TRBD1 | NA | CASSYGQDGYTF | TGTGCCAGCAGCTACGGACAGGATGGCTACACCTTC
TRBJ2-7 | TRBV5-1 | NA | NA | CASSPVLEEGEQYF | TGCGCCAGCAGCCCGGTCTTGGAAGAAGGCGAGCAGTACTTC
TRBJ1-1 | TRBV7-2 | NA | NA | CASSLDGSDTEAFF | TGTGCCAGCAGCTTAGATGGCTCAGACACTGAAGCTTTCTTT
TRBJ1-2 | TRBV6-5 | NA | NA | CASSYREDGYTF | TGTGCCAGCAGTTACAGGGAGGACGGCTACACCTTC
TRBJ1-3 | TRBV30 | NA | NA | CAFRLQVFSGNTIYF | TGTGCCTTCAGACTACAGGTTTTCTCTGGAAACACCATATATTTT
TRBJ1-1 | TRBV25-1 | TRBD1 | NA | CASSGQGAWNTEAFF | TGTGCCAGCAGTGGACAGGGGGCGTGGAACACTGAAGCTTTCTTT
TRBJ1-5 | TRBV30 | NA | NA | CAWGQFNQPQHF | TGTGCCTGGGGTCAATTCAATCAGCCCCAGCATTTT
TRBJ2-5 | TRBV27 | NA | NA | CASSFGLQETQYF | TGTGCCAGCAGTTTTGGTCTACAAGAGACCCAGTACTTC
TRBJ1-2 | TRBV5-1 | NA | NA | CASSLDEGGNYGYTF | TGCGCCAGCAGCTTGGATGAGGGGGGTAACTATGGCTACACCTTC
TRBJ2-7 | TRBV7-4 | NA | NA | CASSRRQISGTYEQYF | TGTGCCAGCAGCCGACGACAGATTAGTGGGACCTACGAGCAGTACTTC
TRBJ2-7 | TRBV15 | NA | few | CATSRGTSYEQYF | TGTGCCACCAGCAGAGGAACTAGCTACGAGCAGTACTTC
TRBJ2-1 | TRBV7-9 | NA | NA | CATRNEQFF | TGTGCCACCCGGAATGAGCAGTTCTTC
TRBJ2-3 | TRBV11-2 | TRBD1 | NA | CASSPVGQGWLSTDTQYF | TGTGCCAGCAGCCCCGTGGGACAGGGGTGGCTAAGCACAGATACGCAGTATTTT
TRBJ2-1 | TRBV14 | TRBD1 | NA | CARPTGGFTYNEQFF | TGTGCCAGACCGACAGGGGGTTTTACCTACAATGAGCAGTTCTTC
TRBJ2-2 | TRBV9 | TRBD2 | NA | CASSVEVGGPIGELFF | TGTGCCAGCAGCGTAGAGGTGGGAGGGCCGATCGGGGAGCTGTTTTTT
TRBJ2-7 | TRBV7-8 | NA | NA | CASSPAYEQYF | TGTGCCAGCAGCCCTGCCTACGAGCAGTACTTC
TRBJ1-4 | TRBV5-1 | NA | NA | CASSLTGLGRSGKLFF | TGCGCCAGCAGCTTAACAGGGTTGGGGAGGAGTGGAAAACTGTTTTTT
TRBJ2-7 | TRBV5-1 | NA | NA | CASSFEGHYEQYF | TGCGCCAGCAGCTTTGAAGGACACTACGAGCAGTACTTC
TRBJ1-1 | TRBV4-1 | NA | NA | CASSYPARNTEAFF | TGCGCCAGCAGCTATCCGGCGAGGAACACTGAAGCTTTCTTT
TRBJ1-5 | TRBV5-1 | NA | NA | CASSLETDQPQHF | TGCGCCAGCAGCTTGGAGACAGATCAGCCCCAGCATTTT
TRBJ2-1 | TRBV5-1 | TRBD2 | NA | CASISGLAAGEEQFF | TGCGCCAGCATTTCAGGTCTAGCGGCCGGGGAGGAGCAGTTCTTC
TRBJ2-5 | TRBV5-1 | TRBD1 | many | CASSSGTGGFQETQYF | TGCGCCAGCAGCTCAGGGACAGGGGGCTTTCAAGAGACCCAGTACTTC